The clone carrying this T cell receptor (beta chain) appeared many times. Antigen specificity is unknown. The CDR3 totals 16 residues. Attachment of unique molecular identifiers to individual cDNA molecules was performed. TCRdb independently ran MiXCR on the 5' RACE reads; one entry per CDR3 protein. This sample has around 52,000 distinct CDR3 sequences, with roughly 6.5% found just once. The data were obtained in a study of early T cells in non-severe SARS-CoV-2 infection. Broader study findings: Matching against VDJdb likely underestimated virus-specific expansions, favoring anti-spike CD8.

Source material: whole blood. The chain has TRBV21-1 and TRBJ1-6. TRBV21-1 is a recognized pseudogene. This clonotype was sampled from an adult who was a healthcare worker with PCR-confirmed SARS-CoV-2 infection or an uninfected control (not recorded which). CDR3 in DNA: TGTGCCAGCAGCACCACATCGAGCTCCTATAATTCACCCCTCCACTTT. Its protein is CASSTTSSSYNSPLHF.